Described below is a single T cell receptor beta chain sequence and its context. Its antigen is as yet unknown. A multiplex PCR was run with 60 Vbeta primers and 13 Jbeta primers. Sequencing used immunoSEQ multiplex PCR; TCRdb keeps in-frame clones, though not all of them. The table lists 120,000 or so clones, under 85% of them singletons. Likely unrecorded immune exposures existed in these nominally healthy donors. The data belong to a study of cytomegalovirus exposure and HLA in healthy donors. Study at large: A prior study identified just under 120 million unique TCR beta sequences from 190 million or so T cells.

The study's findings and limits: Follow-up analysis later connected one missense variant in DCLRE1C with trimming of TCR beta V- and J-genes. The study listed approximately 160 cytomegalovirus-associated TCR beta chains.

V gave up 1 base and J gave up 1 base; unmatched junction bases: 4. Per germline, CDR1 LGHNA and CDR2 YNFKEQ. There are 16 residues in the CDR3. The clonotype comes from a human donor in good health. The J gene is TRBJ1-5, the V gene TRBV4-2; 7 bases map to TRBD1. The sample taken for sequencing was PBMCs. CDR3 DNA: TGTGCCAGCAGCCAAGGGACAGGCCAGAGCAATCAGCCCCAGCATTTT. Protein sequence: CASSQGTGQSNQPQHF.